The subject of this entry is one T cell receptor (beta chain). The V gene's germline CDR1 is SGHTA and CDR2 FQGNSA. Between the trimmed V and J ends, which lost 2 bases and 2 bases, there was a span of 10 bases. There are 16 residues in the CDR3. The sample is drawn from a study of blood T cell repertoires in COVID-19. Overall study context: Samples taken during acute and convalescent COVID-19 were collected in the United States, Italy and Spain.

Using immunoSEQ multiplex PCR, the repertoire was profiled, and TCRdb retains in-frame clones only, with some absent. Seen here are roughly 180,000 clones, roughly 82% observed once, and the top ten hold about an eighth. Sequenced material: PBMCs or T cells enriched from blood (not recorded which). The chain joins TRBV7-2 to TRBJ2-6; maybe TRBD1 (5 bases). The clonotype originates from a man in his forties who had recovered from COVID-19. The CDR3 DNA is TGTGCCAGCAGCTTACCGGTAGGGGCTGGGGCCAACGTCCTGACTTTC. It codes for CASSLPVGAGANVLTF.